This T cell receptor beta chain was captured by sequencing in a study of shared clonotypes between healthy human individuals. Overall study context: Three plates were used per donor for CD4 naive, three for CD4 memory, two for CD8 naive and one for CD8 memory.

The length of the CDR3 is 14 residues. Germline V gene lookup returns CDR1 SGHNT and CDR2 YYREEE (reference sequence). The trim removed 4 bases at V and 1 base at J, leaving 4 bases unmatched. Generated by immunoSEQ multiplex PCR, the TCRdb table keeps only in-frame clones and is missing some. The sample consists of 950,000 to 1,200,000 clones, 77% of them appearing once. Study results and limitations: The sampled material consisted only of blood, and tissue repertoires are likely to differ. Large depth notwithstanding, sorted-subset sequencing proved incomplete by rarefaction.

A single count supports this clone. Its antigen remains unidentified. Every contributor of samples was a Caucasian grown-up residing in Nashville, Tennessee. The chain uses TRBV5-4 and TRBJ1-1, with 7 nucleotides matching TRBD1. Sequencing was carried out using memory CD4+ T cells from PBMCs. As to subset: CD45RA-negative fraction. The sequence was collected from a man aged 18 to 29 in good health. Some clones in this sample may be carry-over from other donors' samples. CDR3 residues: CASSQGQANTEAFF. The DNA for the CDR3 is TGTGCCAGCAGCCAAGGACAGGCGAACACTGAAGCTTTCTTT. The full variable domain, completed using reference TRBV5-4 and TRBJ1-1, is ETGVTQSPTHLIKTRGQQVTLRCSSQSGHNTVSWYQQALGQGPQFIFQYYREEENGRGNFPPRFSGLQFPNYSSELNVNALELDDSALYLCASSQGQANTEAFFGQGTRLTVV.